This T cell receptor beta chain was profiled in a study of blood T cell repertoires in COVID-19. Study in general: PBMCs, B-cell-depleted T cells, or T cells provided the cDNA or gDNA that made up the material.

Using immunoSEQ multiplex PCR, the repertoire was profiled, and TCRdb retains in-frame clones only, with some absent. The profile shows 200,000 to 250,000 clones, 65% to 85% of them singletons. Germline V lookup: CDR1 SGHTA, CDR2 FQGTGA. The CDR3 contains 14 residues. The germline V and J ends were trimmed by 0 bases and 9 bases, with 9 bases remaining between them. V is TRBV7-3 and J is TRBJ1-6; unclear D gene. The sequenced material came from PBMCs or T cells enriched from blood (not recorded which). The TCR originated in a man aged 30 to 39 with acute COVID-19. CDR3: CASSLTHSSSPLHF. As DNA, the CDR3 is TGTGCCAGCAGCTTAACGCACAGCTCTTCACCCCTCCACTTT. Looking up the rest from reference TRBV7-3 and TRBJ1-6 gives the full variable domain: GAGVSQTPSNKVTEKGKYVELRCDPISGHTALYWYRQSLGQGPEFLIYFQGTGAADDSGLPNDRFFAVRPEGSVSTLKIQRTERGDSAVYLCASSLTHSSSPLHFGNGTRLTVT.